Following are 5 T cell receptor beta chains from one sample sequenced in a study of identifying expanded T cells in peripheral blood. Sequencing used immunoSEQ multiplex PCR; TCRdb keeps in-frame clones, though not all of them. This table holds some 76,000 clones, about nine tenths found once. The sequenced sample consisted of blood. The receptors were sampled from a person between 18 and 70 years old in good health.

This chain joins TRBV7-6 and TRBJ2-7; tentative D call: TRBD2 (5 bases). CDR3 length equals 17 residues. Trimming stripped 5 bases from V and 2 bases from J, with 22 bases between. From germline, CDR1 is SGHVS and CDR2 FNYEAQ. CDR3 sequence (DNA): TGTGCCAGCAGCACAGCCTACCGACTACCCCCGCCCTACGAGCAGTACTTC. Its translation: CASSTAYRLPPPYEQYF.

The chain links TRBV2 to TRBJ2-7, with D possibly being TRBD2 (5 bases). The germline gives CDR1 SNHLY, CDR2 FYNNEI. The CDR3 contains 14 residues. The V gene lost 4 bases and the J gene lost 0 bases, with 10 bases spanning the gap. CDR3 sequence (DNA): TGTGCCAGCAGTGCACTAGAGTACTCCTACGAGCAGTACTTC. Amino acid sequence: CASSALEYSYEQYF.

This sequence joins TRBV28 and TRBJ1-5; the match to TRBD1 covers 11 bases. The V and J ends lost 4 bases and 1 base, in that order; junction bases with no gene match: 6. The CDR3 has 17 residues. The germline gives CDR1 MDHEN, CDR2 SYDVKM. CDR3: CASSSRTGGWSNQPQHF. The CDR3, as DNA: TGTGCCAGCAGTTCCCGGACAGGGGGCTGGAGCAATCAGCCCCAGCATTTT. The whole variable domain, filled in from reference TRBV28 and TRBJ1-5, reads DVKVTQSSRYLVKRTGEKVFLECVQDMDHENMFWYRQDPGLGLRLIYFSYDVKMKEKGDIPEGYSVSREKKERFSLILESASTNQTSMYLCASSSRTGGWSNQPQHFGDGTRLSIL.

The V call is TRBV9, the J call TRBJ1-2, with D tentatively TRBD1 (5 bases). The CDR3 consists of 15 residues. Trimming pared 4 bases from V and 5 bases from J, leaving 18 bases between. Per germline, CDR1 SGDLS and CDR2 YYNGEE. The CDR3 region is CASSSGTDSFYGYTF. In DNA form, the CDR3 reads TGTGCCAGCAGCTCCGGGACCGATTCTTTTTATGGCTACACCTTC.

The DNA for the CDR3 is TGTGCCAGCAGTTACTCGTTCCAGGGACAAGGAAACACCATATATTTT. The encoded protein is CASSYSFQGQGNTIYF. The chain is built from TRBV6-6 and TRBJ1-3; TRBD1 might be the D (6 bases). V shed 0 bases and J shed 4 bases, with 13 bases lying between them. Per germline, CDR1 MNHNY and CDR2 SVGAGI (reference sequence). The CDR3 is 16 residues long.